The 2 T cell receptor beta chains below come from one sample, sequenced in a study of early T cells in non-severe SARS-CoV-2 infection. TCRdb called the 5' RACE reads again in MiXCR, with one record for every CDR3 protein. The sample includes tens of thousands of distinct CDR3 sequences, 13% seen only once; the top ten take around 5%. Sequenced material: whole blood. The origin of the receptors is an adult who was a healthcare worker with PCR-confirmed SARS-CoV-2 infection or an uninfected control (not recorded which).

This rearrangement joins TRBV3-1 to TRBJ2-3; 11 nucleotides line up with TRBD2. J lost 4 bases, V lost 1 base, and 4 bases had no gene match. Germline V gene sequence: CDR1 LGHDT, CDR2 YNNKEL (reference sequence). The CDR3 consists of 16 residues. DNA of the CDR3: TGTGCCAGCAGCCAAGCAACTAGCGGGGGTTCAGATACGCAGTATTTT. This encodes CASSQATSGGSDTQYF.

Many counts were recorded for this clonotype. V and J are TRBV19 and TRBJ2-7, with 14 nucleotides matching TRBD2. Germline V gives CDR1 LNHDA, CDR2 SQIVND (reference sequence). The CDR3 extends over 17 amino acids. V gave up 3 bases and J gave up 3 bases; unmatched junction bases: 7. CDR3 loop: CASSIATSGGAIYEQYF. The CDR3 bases are TGTGCCAGTAGTATTGCGACTAGCGGGGGGGCCATCTACGAGCAGTACTTC.